The 31 T cell receptor beta chains in this list originate from one sample, sequenced in a study of cytomegalovirus exposure and HLA in healthy donors. The study ran its PCR with 60 Vbeta and 13 Jbeta primers. This table comes from immunoSEQ multiplex PCR, and its TCRdb copy is limited to in-frame clones, with some not included. The sample includes around 120,000 clones, around three quarters of them seen just once. The sequencing sample was made of PBMCs. The receptors were gathered from a man aged 50 to 59 in good health and CMV-seropositive.

The genes are TRBV4-1 and TRBJ2-1; 15 positions match TRBD2. The CDR3 has 17 residues. The V gene end was trimmed by 6 bases and the J gene end by 7 bases; junction bases not matched to a gene: 10. The germline V gene has CDR1 MGHRA and CDR2 YSYEKL. As DNA, the CDR3 is TGCGCCAGCAGAACCCCCGGGGGGACTAGCGGGAGGAATGAGCAGTTCTTC. Translated, it gives CASRTPGGTSGRNEQFF.

V is TRBV6-1 and J is TRBJ1-6, with no clear D. The V gene lost 6 bases and the J gene lost 9 bases, with 18 bases spanning the gap. Germline lookup yields CDR1 MNHNS and CDR2 SASEGT. CDR3 length equals 15 residues. The CDR3 here is CASSPLAAGSSPLHF. Here the CDR3 DNA reads TGTGCCAGCAGCCCCTTGGCAGCGGGATCTTCACCCCTCCACTTT.

CDR3 residues: CATRPQGALGYTF. As DNA, the CDR3 is TGTGCCACCCGTCCCCAGGGGGCGTTAGGCTACACCTTC. The rearrangement joins TRBV6-5 to TRBJ1-2; 8 positions agree with TRBD1. This CDR3 has 13 amino acids. Germline assignment: CDR1 MNHEY and CDR2 SVGAGI. After removal of 10 bases from V and 8 bases from J, the junction contained 12 bases not matched to a gene.

The CDR3 bases are TGTGCCAGCAGTCCGAACAGGGCCACCTCCTACGAGCAGTACTTC. Translated, it gives CASSPNRATSYEQYF. This sequence joins TRBV27 and TRBJ2-7; a possible D gene is TRBD1 (6 bases). This CDR3 region has 15 residues. With 5 bases removed from V and 0 bases from J, the gap between germline ends came to 14 bases. Per germline, CDR1 MNHEY and CDR2 SMNVEV (reference sequence).

This clone has only one observation. The rearrangement links TRBV25-1 to TRBJ2-1, with 8 bases that match TRBD2. This CDR3 has 16 amino acids. Looked up from germline, CDR1 is MGHDK and CDR2 is SYGVNS. V lost 3 bases to trimming and J lost 0 bases; unmatched junction nucleotides: 4. CDR3 region: CASSDGGGSSYNEQFF. The CDR3 nucleotides read TGTGCCAGCAGTGATGGCGGGGGGAGCTCCTACAATGAGCAGTTCTTC.

This clone was observed a few times. This chain uses TRBV5-1 with TRBJ1-2; 11 nucleotides line up with TRBD1. The CDR3 runs 14 residues. The ends lost 0 bases at V and 7 bases at J; junction bases unmatched: 2. In germline, CDR1 is SGHRS, CDR2 YFSETQ. The DNA of the CDR3 is TGCGCCAGCAGCTTGGGGACAGGGGGCCTTGGCTACACCTTC. This sequence encodes CASSLGTGGLGYTF.

The chain recombines TRBV28 with TRBJ1-1; 10 bases are a match to TRBD1. Germline V gene data show CDR1 as MDHEN and CDR2 as SYDVKM. V shed 4 bases, J shed 3 bases, and the junction held 2 bases outside the gene matches. The CDR3 totals 14 residues. CDR3: CASSSGQGYTEAFF. Here the CDR3 DNA reads TGTGCCAGCAGTTCGGGACAGGGGTACACTGAAGCTTTCTTT.

In nucleotides, the CDR3 is TGCAGTGCTACCGTAGCGGGACAGCAGTTCTTC. This sequence encodes CSATVAGQQFF. The rearrangement uses TRBV20-1 and TRBJ2-1; 8 bases fit TRBD2. CDR3 length: 11 residues. Trimming at V came to 4 bases and at J to 11 bases, leaving 4 bases not matched to a gene. CDR1 is DFQATT and CDR2 is SNEGSKA in the germline V gene (reference sequence).

J is TRBJ1-2 and V is TRBV7-8, with TRBD1 matching 7 bases. Germline-derived CDR1 and CDR2 are SGHVS and FQNEAQ. V lost 5 bases and J lost 8; bases outside the gene matches: 26. There are 19 residues in the CDR3. The CDR3 nucleotides are TGTGCCAGCAGCCTACAACTGGGACAGAGTAACTATGGCTACGGAGGCTACACCTTC. Protein sequence: CASSLQLGQSNYGYGGYTF.

This clone was seen only once. The rearrangement uses TRBV7-2 and TRBJ1-4; the D is unclear. V was clipped by 5 bases and J by 0 bases, with 4 bases between them. Germline values: CDR1 SGHTA, CDR2 FQGNSA. The CDR3 runs 13 residues. The CDR3: CASSPSTNEKLFF. The CDR3 coding sequence is TGTGCCAGCAGCCCGTCAACTAATGAAAAACTGTTTTTT.

The sample holds one count of this clone. Germline and junction disagree at one end, which may indicate a read error. J is TRBJ1-1 and V is TRBV6-1; no definite D call. Germline assignment: CDR1 MNHNS and CDR2 SASEGT. This CDR3 contains 8 residues. DNA for the CDR3: TGTGCCAGCAGTTACGGGGTCTTT. It encodes CASSYGVF.

The chain recombines TRBV11-3 with TRBJ2-7; 10 bases match TRBD2. V dropped 2 bases and J dropped 6; count of bases not matched to a gene: 7. The CDR3 consists of 15 residues. In germline, CDR1 is SGHNT, CDR2 YENEEA. Here the CDR3 reads CASSLSGLAGVEQYF. The CDR3 coding sequence is TGTGCCAGCAGCTTATCGGGGCTAGCGGGAGTCGAGCAGTACTTC.

The genes are TRBV5-1 and TRBJ2-7; TRBD2 might be the D (7 bases). V was shortened by 7 bases and J by 4 bases, with 15 bases between the two germline ends. Germline lookup yields CDR1 SGHRS and CDR2 YFSETQ. This CDR3 comprises 13 residues. The CDR3 sequence: CASHTEGGYEQYF. CDR3 DNA: TGCGCCAGCCATACAGAGGGGGGGTACGAGCAGTACTTC.

The gene calls are TRBV6-1 and TRBJ2-3; TRBD1 agrees at 10 bases. Germline CDR1 and CDR2: MNHNS and SASEGT. The CDR3 runs 15 residues. V was clipped by 4 bases and J by 0 bases; unmatched bases: 1. CDR3 nucleotide sequence: TGTGCCAGCAGTGGGACAGGGGGTAGCACAGATACGCAGTATTTT. Its protein is CASSGTGGSTDTQYF.

V is TRBV6-5 and J is TRBJ1-5, with D possibly being TRBD1 (5 bases). Germline CDR1 and CDR2: MNHEY and SVGAGI. The CDR3 totals 14 residues. V was trimmed by 6 bases and J by 8 bases, leaving 17 bases between them. As DNA, the CDR3 is TGTGCCAGCAGGGGACTGCTTAGGACGGAGCCCCAGCATTTT. Protein product: CASRGLLRTEPQHF.

The gene calls are TRBV18 and TRBJ2-7; tentatively, D is TRBD1 (6 bases). Deletions cut 2 bases from V and 6 bases from J, with 14 bases between. CDR3 length equals 14 residues. CDR1 and CDR2 (germline): KGHSH, LQKENI. The CDR3 here is CASSPRGQSGEQYF. The CDR3 DNA reads TGTGCCAGCTCACCAAGGGGACAATCCGGCGAGCAGTACTTC.

This clone was detected only a few times. The chain's CDR3 is CATLATGVSNQPQHF. CDR3 nucleotides: TGTGCCACGTTGGCGACGGGGGTGAGCAATCAGCCCCAGCATTTT. The rearrangement links TRBV21-1 to TRBJ1-5. TRBV21-1 is termed a pseudogene. The CDR3 sequence is 15 residues long.

This clone showed up just a few times. The V and J genes are TRBV6-6 and TRBJ1-6, with 7 bases that match TRBD1. CDR1 is MNHNY and CDR2 is SVGAGI in the germline V gene (reference sequence). The CDR3 loop spans 12 amino acids. V shed 6 bases, J shed 8 bases, and the junction held 1 base outside the gene matches. Here the CDR3 DNA reads TGTGCCAGCAGGCAGGGGGATTCACCCCTCCACTTT. Translation: CASRQGDSPLHF.

The chain uses TRBV10-3 and TRBJ2-5, with 7 nucleotides matching TRBD1. The V gene end was trimmed by 5 bases and the J gene end by 5 bases; junction bases not matched to a gene: 5. Germline CDR1 ENHRY, CDR2 SYGVKD. The CDR3 loop spans 13 amino acids. The CDR3 region has the DNA TGTGCCATCAGTATGGGACAGAGTGAGACCCAGTACTTC. It encodes CAISMGQSETQYF.

J is TRBJ1-2 and V is TRBV6-4; D gene uncertain. Germline V gives CDR1 MRHNA, CDR2 SNTAGT. Trimming took off 5 bases at V and 4 bases at J, with 17 bases between the two ends. The CDR3 is made up of 15 amino acids. CDR3 protein: CASSQVPRTPYGYTF. As DNA, the CDR3 is TGTGCCAGCAGTCAGGTGCCACGCACTCCCTATGGCTACACCTTC.

Of note for this clone: One end of the junction is discordant with germline, which a read error may explain. The chain joins TRBV7-9 to TRBJ2-7, with a weak D call TRBD1 (6 bases). Germline CDR1 reads SEHNR; CDR2 reads FQNEAQ (reference sequence). This CDR3 has 16 amino acids. CDR3 loop: CSSSLPRQDQSYEQYF. CDR3 coding DNA: TGTTCCAGCAGCTTACCTCGACAGGACCAGTCCTACGAGCAGTACTTC.

This chain links TRBV5-1 with TRBJ2-5, with 9 bases matching TRBD1. The CDR3 runs 15 residues. The junction had 6 bases not matched to a gene; V was cut back by 4 bases and J by 2 bases. CDR1 and CDR2 from the germline V gene are SGHRS and YFSETQ. In nucleotides, the CDR3 is TGCGCCAGCAGCATCCTCGGGACAGGGCAAGAGACCCAGTACTTC. It is translated as CASSILGTGQETQYF.

V gene TRBV7-6 combines with J gene TRBJ1-3, with 8 bases aligning to TRBD1. Germline V lookup: CDR1 SGHVS, CDR2 FNYEAQ. This CDR3 contains 15 residues. Trimming at V came to 2 bases and at J to 15 bases, leaving 15 bases not matched to a gene. CDR3 sequence reads: CASSLSTGARVSQYF. CDR3 nucleotide sequence: TGTGCCAGCAGCTTATCGACAGGGGCGAGGGTATCTCAATATTTT.

J is TRBJ2-7 and V is TRBV7-6; D possibly corresponds to TRBD2 (6 bases). The CDR3 contains 15 residues. The V and J ends lost 1 base and 3 bases respectively, with 13 bases between them. Germline V lookup: CDR1 SGHVS, CDR2 FNYEAQ. The CDR3 nucleotides read TGTGCCAGCAGCTTAGATTGGGGGGAAGACTACGAGCAGTACTTC. Translation gives CASSLDWGEDYEQYF.

This clone was seen more than once but under ten times. This chain uses TRBV30 with TRBJ2-7, with no clear D. V gave up 2 bases and J gave up 7 bases, with 9 bases separating them. CDR3 length equals 11 residues. Germline CDR1 GTSNPN, CDR2 SVGIG (reference sequence). The CDR3 reads CAWSLHLEQYF. The CDR3 nucleotides read TGTGCCTGGAGTCTCCACTTAGAGCAGTACTTC.

The chain carries TRBV4-2 and TRBJ1-1; D call uncertain. The CDR3 sequence is 13 residues long. Germline CDR1 LGHNA, CDR2 YNFKEQ. Trimming left V 4 bases short and J 6 bases short, with 12 bases between. CDR3 region: CASSRLQEAEAFF. Written as DNA, the CDR3 is TGTGCCAGCAGCCGACTCCAGGAGGCTGAAGCTTTCTTT.

This sequence joins TRBV2 and TRBJ2-7; 7 bases agree with TRBD1. V shed 1 base and J 4 bases; nucleotides not matched to a gene: 4. Germline assignment: CDR1 SNHLY and CDR2 FYNNEI. This CDR3 is built from 14 residues. The CDR3: CASSEDRGTYEQYF. CDR3 DNA sequence: TGTGCCAGCAGTGAAGACAGGGGCACGTACGAGCAGTACTTC.

The chain joins TRBV6-5 to TRBJ2-3, with 8 bases fitting TRBD2. The CDR3 sequence is 16 residues long. Germline CDR1 is MNHEY and CDR2 is SVGAGI. V dropped 0 bases and J dropped 4; count of bases not matched to a gene: 6. The chain's CDR3 is CASSYSTGGGADTQYF. The DNA of the CDR3 is TGTGCCAGCAGTTACTCCACGGGAGGGGGTGCAGATACGCAGTATTTT.

With respect to this clone: This sample also contains other DNA sequences that code for the same CDR3. This chain uses TRBV9 with TRBJ1-1; 7 bases are shared with TRBD1. Germline V gene data show CDR1 as SGDLS and CDR2 as YYNGEE. The V gene end was trimmed by 0 bases and the J gene end by 0 bases; junction bases not matched to a gene: 2. The CDR3 has 15 residues. The CDR3 region has the DNA TGTGCCAGCAGCGTAGGGGGACAGTTGAACACTGAAGCTTTCTTT. It encodes CASSVGGQLNTEAFF.

V and J are TRBV7-2 and TRBJ2-2; TRBD2 aligns across 11 bases. V lost 5 bases to trimming and J lost 6 bases; unmatched junction nucleotides: 14. The CDR3 loop spans 18 amino acids. Germline CDR1 is SGHTA and CDR2 is FQGNSA. CDR3 nucleotides: TGTGCCAGCAGCCCCAGCGACATACTAGCGGGAGAATCCGGGGAGCTGTTTTTT. It translates to CASSPSDILAGESGELFF.

Turning to this clone: Other DNA sequences within the sample encode an identical CDR3. The gene calls are TRBV7-9 and TRBJ2-1, with TRBD2 identical over 11 bases. J was trimmed by 7 bases and V by 2 bases; bases with no gene match: 4. Germline V gene data show CDR1 as SEHNR and CDR2 as FQNEAQ (reference sequence). This CDR3 is 15 amino acids long. As DNA, the CDR3 is TGTGCCAGCAGCTTACTAGCGGGAGGAAGGAATGAGCAGTTCTTC. Protein: CASSLLAGGRNEQFF.